These 13 T cell receptor beta chains originate from one sample sequenced in a study of OX40 agonist ivuxolimab in advanced cancers. Repertoires were generated with immunoSEQ multiplex PCR, while TCRdb's copy carries only in-frame clones and drops some. Counted here are tens of thousands of clones, around 80% occurring once; the ten biggest clones make up 5%. Sequences were derived from CD4+ or CD8+ T cells sorted from blood, sampled in a trial of the OX40 agonist ivuxolimab. The receptors shown here come from an adult with an advanced solid tumor such as melanoma, head and neck, liver or kidney cancer.

This chain's CDR3 is CASSLAGTSYEQYF. The DNA of the CDR3 is TGTGCCAGCAGCTTAGCGGGGACTAGCTACGAGCAGTACTTC. The chain combines TRBV7-2 with TRBJ2-7; 8 bases are shared with TRBD2. The germline gives CDR1 SGHTA, CDR2 FQGNSA. The CDR3 covers 14 residues. After removal of 0 bases from V and 3 bases from J, the junction contained 1 base not matched to a gene.

The chain uses TRBV27 and TRBJ2-7; 9 bases map to TRBD1. Trimming at V came to 5 bases and at J to 0 bases, leaving 14 bases not matched to a gene. The CDR3 has 18 residues. CDR1 and CDR2 from the germline V gene are MNHEY and SMNVEV (reference sequence). In DNA form, the CDR3 reads TGTGCCAGCAGTCGCCGGCCGGGATGGACAGGGGCCTCCTACGAGCAGTACTTC. Translated: CASSRRPGWTGASYEQYF.

The rearrangement joins TRBV11-3 to TRBJ2-5, with 8 bases that match TRBD1. In germline, CDR1 is SGHNT, CDR2 YENEEA. Losses at the gene ends were 6 bases for V and 4 bases for J; bases not matched to a gene: 4. The CDR3 covers 13 residues. CDR3 in DNA: TGTGCCAGCAGTTCAGACAGGGGAGAGACCCAGTACTTC. Protein product: CASSSDRGETQYF.

This clone was detected only a few times. V usage is TRBV5-1 and J usage is TRBJ2-7; D ambiguous. The V and J ends lost 0 bases and 0 bases respectively, with 4 bases between them. Germline V gene data show CDR1 as SGHRS and CDR2 as YFSETQ. The CDR3 is made up of 13 amino acids. The CDR3 here is CASSLEVSYEQYF. The CDR3 DNA follows: TGCGCCAGCAGCTTGGAGGTCTCCTACGAGCAGTACTTC. Full variable domain (remainder filled in from reference TRBV5-1 and TRBJ2-7): KAGVTQTPRYLIKTRGQQVTLSCSPISGHRSVSWYQQTPGQGLQFLFEYFSETQRNKGNFPGRFSGRQFSNSRSEMNVSTLELGDSALYLCASSLEVSYEQYFGPGTRLTVT.

The chain recombines TRBV6-5 with TRBJ2-7; TRBD2 aligns across 11 bases. The CDR3 is made up of 13 amino acids. Trimming removed 6 bases from V and 3 bases from J; junction bases left unmatched: 1. The germline V gene has CDR1 MNHEY and CDR2 SVGAGI. CDR3: CASRLAGDYEQYF. Written as DNA, the CDR3 is TGTGCCAGCAGACTAGCGGGAGACTACGAGCAGTACTTC.

This sequence joins TRBV5-1 and TRBJ1-1, with D unclear. The V gene's germline CDR1 is SGHRS and CDR2 YFSETQ. The CDR3 loop spans 15 amino acids. Trimming cost V 1 base and J 1 base, with 11 bases left between them. CDR3 region: CASSLLGHQNTEAFF. DNA of the CDR3: TGCGCCAGCAGCTTGTTAGGGCACCAGAACACTGAAGCTTTCTTT.

This clone was detected a few times. This chain links TRBV5-1 with TRBJ2-5; 7 bases map to TRBD1. The CDR3 covers 14 residues. Germline V gene sequence: CDR1 SGHRS, CDR2 YFSETQ. Losses at the gene ends were 4 bases for V and 1 base for J; bases not matched to a gene: 4. The chain's CDR3 is CASSVGQTQETQYF. DNA for the CDR3: TGCGCCAGCAGCGTGGGACAGACCCAAGAGACCCAGTACTTC.

CDR3 in DNA: TGCGCCAGCAGCTTGGGACTAGCGGGCGGCAATGAGCAGTTCTTC. Protein sequence: CASSLGLAGGNEQFF. The gene calls are TRBV5-1 and TRBJ2-1; TRBD2 matches at 10 bases. The CDR3 has 15 amino acids. With 0 bases clipped from V and 6 bases from J, the junction kept 3 bases outside the gene matches. Germline V gene sequence: CDR1 SGHRS, CDR2 YFSETQ.

The chain links TRBV6-5 to TRBJ2-7; TRBD1 aligns across 7 bases. The CDR3 runs to 13 residues. CDR1 is MNHEY, CDR2 SVGAGI, per germline. J gave up 2 bases and V 6 bases, and 4 bases lay outside the gene matches. The CDR3 sequence: CASRSGTAYEQYF. The CDR3 DNA sequence: TGTGCCAGCAGATCCGGGACAGCCTACGAGCAGTACTTC.

This chain links TRBV7-9 with TRBJ1-1, with D hard to call. This CDR3 is built from 13 residues. Trimming removed 6 bases at V and 7 bases at J, with 15 bases between. Germline V gives CDR1 SEHNR, CDR2 FQNEAQ (reference sequence). The CDR3 sequence: CASRLPGGYEAFF. CDR3 DNA: TGTGCCAGCAGACTCCCGGGCGGGTATGAAGCTTTCTTT.

The V and J genes are TRBV7-2 and TRBJ2-3; 9 nucleotides align to TRBD2. Germline V gene sequence: CDR1 SGHTA, CDR2 FQGNSA. The CDR3 is made up of 16 amino acids. Germline trimming cut 4 bases from V and 5 bases from J; bases unmatched to any gene: 10. The chain's CDR3 is CASSYLWAGGEDTQYF. Here the CDR3 DNA reads TGTGCCAGCAGCTACCTTTGGGCGGGAGGGGAAGATACGCAGTATTTT.

A note on this clone: The same CDR3 arises from other DNA sequences in this sample as well. The V gene is TRBV5-1, the J gene TRBJ2-5; D gene uncertain. CDR1 is SGHRS, CDR2 YFSETQ, per germline. The CDR3 totals 13 residues. Trimming took 4 bases from V and 2 from J, leaving 9 bases between them. The CDR3 nucleotides read TGCGCCAGCAGCCCGTATTTTCAAGAGACCCAGTACTTC. This sequence encodes CASSPYFQETQYF.

This chain uses TRBV6-4 with TRBJ2-4, with TRBD2 identical over 11 bases. The CDR3 runs to 15 residues. Germline CDR1 reads MRHNA; CDR2 reads SNTAGT. V trimming: 3 bases; J trimming: 4 bases; junction bases outside the gene matches: 2. Here the CDR3 DNA reads TGTGCCAGCAGTGAGACTAGCGGGACTAAAAACATTCAGTACTTC. It translates to CASSETSGTKNIQYF.